The 27 T cell receptor beta chains below all came from one sample that was sequenced in a study of cytomegalovirus exposure and HLA in healthy donors (dated by TCRdb to the late 2010s). Library preparation was by the immunoSEQ multiplex PCR assay. TCRdb retrieved this table from immuneACCESS and kept in-frame rearrangements only. Not all clones are present; in checked studies, unresolved V genes account for under half, and no reason is known for the remainder. The sample records 100,000 to 120,000 clones, roughly 90% of which are singletons. The ten largest clones add up to approximately 1.9% of the sample. The sequencing sample was made of PBMCs. The source is a woman aged 18-29 years in good health and CMV-seronegative.

This rearrangement joins TRBV7-2 to TRBJ2-5; 10 nucleotides line up with TRBD1. This CDR3 comprises 14 residues. J lost 7 bases, V lost 5 bases, and 7 bases had no gene match. From germline, CDR1 is SGHTA and CDR2 FQGNSA. The CDR3 spells CASSPPGQGWTQYF. The CDR3 DNA reads TGTGCCAGCAGCCCGCCGGGACAGGGGTGGACCCAGTACTTC.

The chain links TRBV18 to TRBJ1-6; 8 bases fit TRBD1. Germline CDR1 and CDR2: KGHSH and LQKENI. Trimming removed 3 bases from V and 10 bases from J; junction bases left unmatched: 5. This CDR3 region has 14 residues. Here the CDR3 DNA reads TGTGCCAGCTCACCGGCGGACAGGGAGTCACCCCTCCACTTT. This gives the protein CASSPADRESPLHF.

V usage is TRBV5-1 and J usage is TRBJ2-3, with 12 bases lining up with TRBD2. The germline gives CDR1 SGHRS, CDR2 YFSETQ. With 1 base clipped from V and 3 bases from J, the junction kept 6 bases outside the gene matches. CDR3 size: 17 residues. The CDR3 DNA reads as TGCGCCAGCAGCTTGCGGCTAGCGGGGGGGCCGACAGATACGCAGTATTTT. It yields the protein CASSLRLAGGPTDTQYF. Drawing the rest from reference TRBV5-1 and TRBJ2-3, the complete variable domain is KAGVTQTPRYLIKTRGQQVTLSCSPISGHRSVSWYQQTPGQGLQFLFEYFSETQRNKGNFPGRFSGRQFSNSRSEMNVSTLELGDSALYLCASSLRLAGGPTDTQYFGPGTRLTVL.

The chain recombines TRBV6-1 with TRBJ2-7, with 8 positions matching TRBD1. Germline V gene lookup returns CDR1 MNHNS and CDR2 SASEGT. This CDR3 comprises 15 residues. V lost 6 bases, J lost 3 bases, and 10 bases stayed unmatched. The CDR3 protein is CASRPGQGKLYEQYF. The CDR3 nucleotides are TGTGCCAGCAGACCCGGACAGGGCAAACTCTACGAGCAGTACTTC.

This chain links TRBV9 with TRBJ2-2; D is undetermined. Trimming stripped 1 base from V and 3 bases from J, with 4 bases between. In germline, CDR1 is SGDLS, CDR2 YYNGEE. There are 13 residues in the CDR3. CDR3 amino acids: CASSVSYTGELFF. The CDR3 coding sequence is TGTGCCAGCAGCGTATCGTACACCGGGGAGCTGTTTTTT.

J is TRBJ2-7 and V is TRBV2, with a tentative D call TRBD2 (6 bases). The CDR3 consists of 14 residues. Per the germline V gene, CDR1 is SNHLY and CDR2 is FYNNEI. The V end was cut by 4 bases, the J end by 1 base, with 11 bases between. This chain's CDR3 is CASSGWGVSYEQYF. CDR3 sequence (DNA): TGTGCCAGCAGTGGGTGGGGGGTATCCTACGAGCAGTACTTC.

The CDR3 loop reads CASSQDRRGGPLKQYF. The CDR3 nucleotides are TGCGCCAGCAGCCAAGATCGACGGGGGGGCCCCCTTAAGCAGTATTTT. This rearrangement joins TRBV4-3 to TRBJ2-3, with 8 bases matching TRBD2. V shed 0 bases, J shed 11 bases, and the junction held 13 bases outside the gene matches. Germline V lookup: CDR1 LGHNA, CDR2 YSLEER. CDR3 length: 16 residues.

This chain connects TRBV18 to TRBJ1-3; 8 bases map to TRBD1. V dropped 3 bases and J dropped 5; count of bases not matched to a gene: 6. The CDR3 runs to 15 residues. Germline values: CDR1 KGHSH, CDR2 LQKENI. This CDR3 reads CASSPNRGVRNTIYF. In DNA, the CDR3 is TGTGCCAGCTCACCCAACAGGGGGGTCCGAAACACCATATATTTT.

The CDR3 region has the DNA TGTGCCACTACAGGGACCTACGAGCAGTACTTC. Translation: CATTGTYEQYF. This chain uses TRBV7-9 with TRBJ2-7; D might be TRBD1 (6 bases). The CDR3 loop spans 11 amino acids. Germline V gives CDR1 SEHNR, CDR2 FQNEAQ (reference sequence). V gave up 10 bases and J gave up 2 bases, with 9 bases separating them.

The chain recombines TRBV9 with TRBJ2-7; D is undetermined. V lost 1 base, J lost 2 bases, and 13 bases lay in between. The CDR3 has 15 residues. Germline CDR1 SGDLS, CDR2 YYNGEE. CDR3 sequence (DNA): TGTGCCAGCAGCGTAAGCTACAGTTTTACCTACGAGCAGTACTTC. Amino acid sequence: CASSVSYSFTYEQYF.

This clone was seen only once. This chain uses TRBV5-6 with TRBJ2-1, with 8 nucleotides matching TRBD1. Trimming at V came to 1 base and at J to 3 bases, leaving 9 bases not matched to a gene. The CDR3 is 17 amino acids. Per germline, CDR1 SGHDT and CDR2 YYEEEE. Here the CDR3 reads CASSLLTGQGIYNEQFF. CDR3 DNA: TGTGCCAGCAGCTTGTTAACCGGACAGGGTATCTACAATGAGCAGTTCTTC.

The V gene is TRBV7-3, the J gene TRBJ2-1; a weak D match, TRBD1 (6 bases). This CDR3 has 15 amino acids. V lost 2 bases and J lost 6, with 14 bases in between. Germline assignment: CDR1 SGHTA and CDR2 FQGTGA. The CDR3 loop is CASSLFLTGPNEQFF. CDR3 DNA sequence: TGTGCCAGCAGCTTATTCTTGACAGGCCCCAATGAGCAGTTCTTC.

J is TRBJ2-5 and V is TRBV5-1; 15 bases match TRBD2. V was pared by 4 bases and J by 1 base, with 5 bases of the junction left unmatched. Germline lookup yields CDR1 SGHRS and CDR2 YFSETQ. CDR3 size: 17 residues. CDR3 sequence reads: CASSPGTSGRPQETQYF. CDR3 coding DNA: TGCGCCAGCAGCCCTGGGACTAGCGGGAGGCCCCAAGAGACCCAGTACTTC.

The V call is TRBV27, the J call TRBJ2-1, with TRBD2 as a possible D gene (6 bases). The CDR3 is 15 amino acids. V was clipped by 2 bases and J by 6 bases, with 14 bases between them. CDR1 is MNHEY and CDR2 is SMNVEV in the germline V gene (reference sequence). The DNA for the CDR3 is TGTGCCAGCAGTTTACGGGCGGGAATGAGCAATGAGCAGTTCTTC. Protein product: CASSLRAGMSNEQFF.

V and J are TRBV7-9 and TRBJ1-2, with D tentatively TRBD1 (6 bases). Per germline, CDR1 SEHNR and CDR2 FQNEAQ (reference sequence). The CDR3 extends over 13 amino acids. Trimming removed 4 bases from V and 8 bases from J, with 14 bases in between. CDR3 coding DNA: TGTGCCAGCAGCTCTCGGGGGGCTGGAGGCTACACCTTC. This sequence encodes CASSSRGAGGYTF.

This clone came up once. V and J are TRBV4-3 and TRBJ2-7; 8 positions match TRBD1. Trimming cost V 1 base and J 0 bases; bases outside gene matches: 8. The CDR3 length is 17 residues. Looked up from germline, CDR1 is LGHNA and CDR2 is YSLEER. The CDR3 nucleotides read TGCGCCAGCAGCCAAGCTCAGGGGGCAAGAGCCTCCTACGAGCAGTACTTC. Encoded protein: CASSQAQGARASYEQYF.

The chain is built from TRBV10-3 and TRBJ1-2, with 8 bases identical to TRBD1. The CDR3 length is 13 residues. Germline V lookup: CDR1 ENHRY, CDR2 SYGVKD. Losses at the gene ends were 6 bases for V and 8 bases for J; bases not matched to a gene: 8. The CDR3 loop reads CAIRPDRGGGYTF. Written as DNA, the CDR3 is TGTGCCATCAGGCCAGACAGGGGAGGAGGCTACACCTTC.

The rearrangement links TRBV9 to TRBJ2-3, with D tentatively TRBD2 (6 bases). The ends were cut back, 5 bases at V and 3 bases at J, with 19 bases in the middle. The CDR3 is made up of 16 amino acids. The germline CDR1 and CDR2 sequences are SGDLS and YYNGEE. The CDR3 DNA reads TGTGCCAGCAGTGCTAGCGTGGGGCTCGGGACAGATACGCAGTATTTT. Its translation is CASSASVGLGTDTQYF. Drawing the rest from reference TRBV9 and TRBJ2-3, the complete variable domain is DSGVTQTPKHLITATGQRVTLRCSPRSGDLSVYWYQQSLDQGLQFLIQYYNGEERAKGNILERFSAQQFPDLHSELNLSSLELGDSALYFCASSASVGLGTDTQYFGPGTRLTVL.

The chain uses TRBV5-6 and TRBJ2-3, with TRBD2 matching over 11 bases. From germline, CDR1 is SGHDT and CDR2 YYEEEE. With V trimmed by 4 bases and J by 6 bases, 10 bases remained unmatched. This CDR3 is built from 16 residues. CDR3 in amino acids: CASSHPSGGSGDTQYF. CDR3 coding DNA: TGTGCCAGCAGCCATCCTAGCGGGGGGAGCGGGGATACGCAGTATTTT. Supplemented by reference TRBV5-6 and TRBJ2-3, the full variable domain reads DAGVTQSPTHLIKTRGQQVTLRCSPKSGHDTVSWYQQALGQGPQFIFQYYEEEERQRGNFPDRFSGHQFPNYSSELNVNALLLGDSALYLCASSHPSGGSGDTQYFGPGTRLTVL.

The chain employs TRBV7-9 and TRBJ2-3; 13 nucleotides align to TRBD2. CDR1 and CDR2 (germline): SEHNR, FQNEAQ (reference sequence). The CDR3 runs to 15 residues. With V trimmed by 5 bases and J by 11 bases, 10 bases remained unmatched. The CDR3 reads CASSRLAGGQGVQYF. The DNA for the CDR3 is TGTGCCAGCAGCCGACTAGCGGGGGGCCAAGGGGTGCAGTATTTT.

The CDR3 nucleotides read TGTGCCAGCAGCTTGGACAGGGGAAACACCGGGGAGCTGTTTTTT. This codes for CASSLDRGNTGELFF. The genes are TRBV11-3 and TRBJ2-2; 9 positions match TRBD1. Germline V lookup: CDR1 SGHNT, CDR2 YENEEA. Trimming cost V 3 bases and J 2 bases; bases outside gene matches: 1. The CDR3 consists of 15 residues.

The V gene is TRBV7-2, the J gene TRBJ2-7; the match to TRBD2 covers 9 bases. The CDR3 has 19 amino acids. Germline trimming cut 5 bases from V and 1 base from J; bases unmatched to any gene: 18. The germline V gene encodes CDR1 SGHTA and CDR2 FQGNSA. Here the CDR3 reads CASSHHRGREGLRSYEQYF. In nucleotides, the CDR3 is TGTGCCAGCAGCCACCACCGTGGGCGGGAGGGCCTCCGGTCCTACGAGCAGTACTTC.

The chain uses TRBV4-1 and TRBJ1-4; TRBD1 is a possible D gene (5 bases). The CDR3 contains 16 residues. The germline V gene encodes CDR1 MGHRA and CDR2 YSYEKL. Trimming shortened V by 0 bases and J by 5 bases, and 13 bases separated the two germline ends. The DNA of the CDR3 is TGCGCCAGCAGCCAAGAGGATGGGGGGAACAATGAAAAACTGTTTTTT. The encoded protein is CASSQEDGGNNEKLFF.

V usage is TRBV7-9 and J usage is TRBJ2-7; 7 bases are shared with TRBD1. V dropped 4 bases and J dropped 6; count of bases not matched to a gene: 6. Per the germline V gene, CDR1 is SEHNR and CDR2 is FQNEAQ (reference sequence). The CDR3 runs to 13 residues. For the CDR3, the DNA is TGTGCCAGCAGCTCGACAGGGTTTGCCGAGCAGTACTTC. Protein: CASSSTGFAEQYF.

V usage is TRBV6-5 and J usage is TRBJ2-5, with 7 bases that match TRBD1. The CDR3 spans 16 residues. Trimming removed 2 bases from V and 7 bases from J; junction bases left unmatched: 13. The germline V gene has CDR1 MNHEY and CDR2 SVGAGI. The CDR3 reads CASSYDRGGATGTQYF. The CDR3 DNA reads as TGTGCCAGCAGTTACGACAGAGGGGGCGCGACGGGGACCCAGTACTTC.

This clone has only one observation. The V call is TRBV5-1, the J call TRBJ2-1; 8 bases match TRBD2. V was clipped by 0 bases and J by 11 bases; unmatched bases: 4. Per germline, CDR1 SGHRS and CDR2 YFSETQ. The CDR3 is 13 amino acids. CDR3 DNA: TGCGCCAGCAGCTTGGAGCGGGGGCGCCAGCAGTTCTTC. It codes for CASSLERGRQQFF.

The chain uses TRBV7-2 and TRBJ2-1; TRBD2 might be the D (5 bases). Germline CDR1 reads SGHTA; CDR2 reads FQGNSA. The CDR3 covers 14 residues. V dropped 5 bases and J dropped 9 bases, with 17 bases sitting between them. CDR3 region: CASSPHVGGPEQFF. The CDR3 coding sequence is TGTGCCAGCAGCCCCCATGTGGGCGGGCCTGAGCAGTTCTTC.